A single sample gave rise to the 12 T cell receptor beta chains below, sequenced in a study of chemoradiotherapy in HPV16-positive cancers. Some clones are missing from TCRdb's copy, which holds only in-frame ones; the method was immunoSEQ multiplex PCR. The table lists tens of thousands of clones, 87% of them singletons. Sample: blood, taken from a patient who underwent chemoradiotherapy. The origin of the receptors is a human donor with HPV-associated anogenital cancer.

This rearrangement joins TRBV2 to TRBJ2-5, with 7 bases matching TRBD1. Trimming at V came to 8 bases and at J to 9 bases, leaving 9 bases not matched to a gene. Germline loops: CDR1 SNHLY, CDR2 FYNNEI. This CDR3 has 12 amino acids. CDR3 coding DNA: TGTGCCAGCGCACAGGGTGACAGGGCCCAGTACTTC. Translation: CASAQGDRAQYF.

The V and J genes are TRBV9 and TRBJ2-3; TRBD2 agrees at 16 bases. Germline trimming cut 2 bases from V and 3 bases from J; bases unmatched to any gene: 12. The CDR3 sequence is 20 residues long. From germline, CDR1 is SGDLS and CDR2 YYNGEE. CDR3 protein: CASSVGRGGTSGRVTDTQYF. CDR3 nucleotide sequence: TGTGCCAGCAGCGTGGGCCGCGGGGGGACTAGCGGGAGGGTGACAGATACGCAGTATTTT.

In DNA form, the CDR3 reads TGTGCCAGCAACGAGGGGGAGACCCAGTACTTC. As protein: CASNEGETQYF. The V and J genes are TRBV2 and TRBJ2-5; the D gene could be TRBD1 or TRBD2 (5 bases each). Trimming pared 7 bases from V and 5 bases from J, leaving 8 bases between. This CDR3 has 11 residues. Germline V gene lookup returns CDR1 SNHLY and CDR2 FYNNEI.

The CDR3 region has the DNA TGTGCCAGTAGTATTTGGGACGGCGCTAACTATGGCTACACCTTC. This encodes CASSIWDGANYGYTF. This chain links TRBV19 with TRBJ1-2, with a tentative D call TRBD1 (5 bases). V was pared by 3 bases and J by 0 bases, with 11 bases between. Germline lookup yields CDR1 LNHDA and CDR2 SQIVND (reference sequence). The length of the CDR3 is 15 residues. The full variable domain, rest sourced from reference TRBV19 and TRBJ1-2, is DGGITQSPKYLFRKEGQNVTLSCEQNLNHDAMYWYRQDPGQGLRLIYYSQIVNDFQKGDIAEGYSVSREKKESFPLTVTSAQKNPTAFYLCASSIWDGANYGYTFGSGTRLTVV.

The chain employs TRBV2 and TRBJ2-2, with D possibly matching TRBD1 (7 bases). The CDR3 is 17 residues long. Germline V CDR1 and CDR2: SNHLY, FYNNEI. Trimming shortened V by 1 base and J by 4 bases, and 16 bases separated the two germline ends. In DNA, the CDR3 is TGTGCCAGCAGTGAAGAGGGACCAGGGGGGATCACCGGGGAGCTGTTTTTT. Amino acid sequence: CASSEEGPGGITGELFF.

The chain couples TRBV5-8 to TRBJ1-5, with a weak D call TRBD1 (5 bases). The CDR3 is made up of 15 amino acids. CDR1 is SGHTS and CDR2 is YDEGEE in the germline V gene. V lost 4 bases to trimming and J lost 2 bases, with 13 bases between them. The CDR3 here is CASSDDGGGNQPQHF. The CDR3 DNA is TGTGCCAGCAGCGATGATGGGGGTGGCAATCAGCCCCAGCATTTT.

This clone appeared once. This chain joins TRBV13 and TRBJ2-1; no firm D call. The germline gives CDR1 PRHDT, CDR2 FYEKMQ (reference sequence). V was cut by 1 base and J by 1 base, with 14 bases left in between. CDR3 length: 17 amino acids. This CDR3 reads CASSLEGKRLSYNEQFF. Written as DNA, the CDR3 is TGTGCCAGCAGCTTAGAAGGAAAGCGCCTTTCCTACAATGAGCAGTTCTTC.

The chain combines TRBV6-5 with TRBJ1-2, with D perhaps matching TRBD1 (6 bases). Germline V gene lookup returns CDR1 MNHEY and CDR2 SVGAGI. CDR3 length: 14 amino acids. The ends were cut back, 0 bases at V and 6 bases at J, with 11 bases in the middle. DNA for the CDR3: TGTGCCAGCAGTTACTCTGGGGGGCTTAATGGCTACACCTTC. Encoded protein: CASSYSGGLNGYTF.

This chain connects TRBV11-2 to TRBJ1-1; D not resolved. This CDR3 has 13 residues. Germline V gives CDR1 SGHAT, CDR2 FQNNGV. V was cut by 1 base and J by 7 bases, with 10 bases left in between. Here the CDR3 DNA reads TGTGCCAGCAGCTTAGCCATTGAAGGTGAAGCTTTCTTT. It yields the protein CASSLAIEGEAFF.

This sequence joins TRBV29-1 and TRBJ2-2, with 8 bases that match TRBD1. V dropped 4 bases and J dropped 2; count of bases not matched to a gene: 3. Germline CDR1 reads SQVTM; CDR2 reads ANQGSEA. This CDR3 spans 14 amino acids. The CDR3 coding sequence is TGCAGCGTTGCGACAGGGGTTAACACCGGGGAGCTGTTTTTT. Its translation is CSVATGVNTGELFF.

The J gene is TRBJ2-2, the V gene TRBV9; 8 bases align to TRBD1. CDR3 length: 19 residues. V lost 3 bases, J lost 5 bases, and 18 bases stayed unmatched. Germline lookup yields CDR1 SGDLS and CDR2 YYNGEE. The CDR3 DNA sequence: TGTGCCAGCAGCGGGGTTGGGGACAGGCCCTCTTGGGCAACCGGGGAGCTGTTTTTT. Its translation is CASSGVGDRPSWATGELFF.

This clone was observed a single time. The gene calls are TRBV10-3 and TRBJ2-1, with 11 bases lining up with TRBD2. The CDR3 has 15 amino acids. Germline V CDR1 and CDR2: ENHRY, SYGVKD. The V and J ends lost 7 bases and 4 bases, in that order; junction bases with no gene match: 6. CDR3 amino acids: CAIMGASGGYNEQFF. In DNA form, the CDR3 reads TGTGCCATCATGGGAGCTAGCGGGGGGTACAATGAGCAGTTCTTC.